Given below is one TCR beta chain in context. What it binds is not known. With a J-beta primer mix and a sample-barcoded 5' primer, a second PCR ran about 6 to 11 cycles. TCRdb called the 5' RACE reads again in MiXCR, with one record for every CDR3 protein. Among 1.5 million or so distinct CDR3 sequences listed, approximately 43% were seen once. With each sample, at least 5 micrograms of total RNA were extracted. The sample is drawn from a study of blood T cells in healthy people across ages. Study-level results: Naive CD4+ cell counts and diversity both ran higher in long-lived than in aged donors.

This TCR was sampled from a woman aged 18-30 years in good health. Sequencing used blood.

CDR3 bases: TGTGCCAGCATCCATTGGGGGGCCGAAGAGACCCAGTACTTC. Encoded protein: CASIHWGAEETQYF. The chain carries TRBV12-3 or TRBV12-4 and TRBJ2-5, with D possibly being TRBD1 or TRBD2 (6 bases each). Trimming took off 7 bases at V and 3 bases at J, with 15 bases between the two ends. This CDR3 has 14 amino acids.